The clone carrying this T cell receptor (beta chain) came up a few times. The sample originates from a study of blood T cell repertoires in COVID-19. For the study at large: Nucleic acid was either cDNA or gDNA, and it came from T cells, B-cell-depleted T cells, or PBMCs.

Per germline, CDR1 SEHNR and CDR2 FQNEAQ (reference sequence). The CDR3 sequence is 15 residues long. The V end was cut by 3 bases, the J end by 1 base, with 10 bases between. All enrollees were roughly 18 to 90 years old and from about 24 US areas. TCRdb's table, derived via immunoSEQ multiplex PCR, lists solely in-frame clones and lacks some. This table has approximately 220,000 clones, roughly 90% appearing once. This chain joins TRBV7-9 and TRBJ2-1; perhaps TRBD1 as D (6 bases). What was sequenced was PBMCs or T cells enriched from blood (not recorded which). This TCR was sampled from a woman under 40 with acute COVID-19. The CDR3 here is CASSFGQKSYNEQFF. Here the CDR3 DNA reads TGTGCCAGCAGCTTTGGACAGAAATCCTACAATGAGCAGTTCTTC.